A single sample is the source of the 23 T cell receptor beta chains below, sequenced in a study of cytomegalovirus exposure and HLA in healthy donors (dated by TCRdb to 2016 to 2017). The method was the immunoSEQ multiplex PCR assay. For the multiplex PCR, a mixture combining 60 forward primers for TCR Vbeta segments and 13 reverse primers for TCR Jbeta segments was used. TCRdb took over this immuneACCESS table, retaining in-frame rearrangements with V and J assigned. Such tables are incomplete; in checked studies, under half of the missing clones stem from an unresolved V gene, and the remainder is unexplained. The table held for this sample gives 150,000 or so clones. In total, the top ten clones hold 1.5% to 2% of the sample. The sample comprised PBMCs. These receptors were obtained from a man in his late teens or twenties in good health and CMV-seronegative.

The CDR3 coding sequence is TGCAGCGTAACTACCGGGACAGGGAATGAAAAACTGTTTTTT. Its protein is CSVTTGTGNEKLFF. The genes are TRBV29-1 and TRBJ1-4; 9 bases are a match to TRBD1. The CDR3 sequence is 14 residues long. With V trimmed by 6 bases and J by 5 bases, 7 bases remained unmatched. Germline V gives CDR1 SQVTM, CDR2 ANQGSEA.

The chain joins TRBV9 to TRBJ2-7; D may be TRBD2 (5 bases). The V gene lost 0 bases and the J gene lost 3 bases, with 7 bases spanning the gap. Germline assignment: CDR1 SGDLS and CDR2 YYNGEE. The CDR3 spans 13 residues. CDR3 sequence reads: CASSVAEGYEQYF. The CDR3, as DNA: TGTGCCAGCAGCGTAGCTGAGGGCTACGAGCAGTACTTC.

CDR3 sequence (DNA): TGTGCCAGCAGCTTGGGGGCCCGTGGCACTGAAGCTTTCTTT. It is translated as CASSLGARGTEAFF. V is TRBV7-2 and J is TRBJ1-1; possible D gene TRBD1, 6 bases. V was trimmed by 3 bases and J by 4 bases, leaving 12 bases between them. The CDR3 is made up of 14 amino acids. Germline-derived CDR1 and CDR2 are SGHTA and FQGNSA.

CDR3 sequence (DNA): TGTGCCAGCAGTTCAGGACAGGGGAACAATCAGCCCCAGCATTTT. Encoded protein: CASSSGQGNNQPQHF. The chain combines TRBV28 with TRBJ1-5; 9 bases match TRBD1. Germline V lookup: CDR1 MDHEN, CDR2 SYDVKM. The J segment lost 3 bases and the V segment lost 4 bases, leaving 4 bases of the junction unmatched. The CDR3 length is 15 residues.

The CDR3 spells CASSLTATDNYGYTF. CDR3 DNA: TGTGCCAGCAGCTTAACGGCTACAGATAACTATGGCTACACCTTC. This chain links TRBV7-3 with TRBJ1-2, with D uncertain. The CDR3 consists of 15 residues. Trimming removed 0 bases at V and 1 base at J, with 9 bases between. The germline V gene encodes CDR1 SGHTA and CDR2 FQGTGA.

The chain joins TRBV6-1 to TRBJ1-6; D is undetermined. Germline V gene sequence: CDR1 MNHNS, CDR2 SASEGT. CDR3 length: 17 residues. Deletions cut 2 bases from V and 0 bases from J, with 11 bases between. The CDR3 nucleotides read TGTGCCAGCAGTGAAATCACCGGGAGCTCCTATAATTCACCCCTCCACTTT. It translates to CASSEITGSSYNSPLHF.

V is TRBV5-1 and J is TRBJ1-4; D perhaps matches TRBD1 (5 bases). The CDR3 sequence is 16 residues long. Trimming left V 0 bases short and J 4 bases short, with 13 bases between. Germline V lookup: CDR1 SGHRS, CDR2 YFSETQ. For the CDR3, the DNA is TGCGCCAGCAGCTTGGGGTTTGCAGGGTTTAATGAAAAACTGTTTTTT. Translating it yields CASSLGFAGFNEKLFF.

The chain recombines TRBV5-6 with TRBJ1-1; D remains ambiguous. In germline, CDR1 is SGHDT, CDR2 YYEEEE. Trimming pared 5 bases from V and 2 bases from J, leaving 13 bases between. The CDR3 is made up of 14 amino acids. The CDR3 DNA is TGTGCCAGCAGTTTTGGCTGGACTAACACTGAAGCTTTCTTT. It specifies CASSFGWTNTEAFF.

The chain is built from TRBV7-9 and TRBJ1-1, with unresolved D. The V gene lost 2 bases and the J gene lost 8 bases, with 9 bases spanning the gap. The length of the CDR3 is 12 residues. The V gene's germline CDR1 is SEHNR and CDR2 FQNEAQ (reference sequence). CDR3 bases: TGTGCCAGCAGCTTACAGGATCGGGAAGCTTTCTTT. Amino acid sequence: CASSLQDREAFF.

A word on this clone: At one boundary the junction diverges from the germline segment, which might be a read error. Other DNA sequences in the sample encode the same CDR3. This rearrangement joins TRBV5-8 to TRBJ2-3; 7 bases align to TRBD2. CDR1 is SGHTS and CDR2 is YDEGEE in the germline V gene. There are 18 residues in the CDR3. The CDR3 spells CASSLGLFAGVNSDTQYF. The CDR3 DNA is TGCGCCAGCAGCTTGGGACTCTTCGCGGGAGTAAATTCAGATACGCAGTATTTT.

The CDR3 nucleotides are TGTGCCAGTAGTACTGATGGACTAGCGGGAGGGTCTGAGACCCAGTACTTC. Translating it yields CASSTDGLAGGSETQYF. V and J are TRBV19 and TRBJ2-5; 15 bases agree with TRBD2. The trim removed 4 bases at V and 5 bases at J, leaving 8 bases unmatched. CDR1 and CDR2 (germline): LNHDA, SQIVND (reference sequence). The CDR3 is 17 amino acids.

The V gene is TRBV7-9, the J gene TRBJ2-1, with 7 bases aligning to TRBD2. Germline CDR1 reads SEHNR; CDR2 reads FQNEAQ (reference sequence). V shed 5 bases and J 3 bases; nucleotides not matched to a gene: 7. The CDR3 covers 15 residues. CDR3: CASSVGGYGYNEQFF. Written as DNA, the CDR3 is TGTGCCAGCAGCGTGGGGGGGTACGGCTACAATGAGCAGTTCTTC. The full variable domain, in which reference TRBV7-9 and TRBJ2-1 provide the parts outside the CDR3, is DTGVSQNPRHKITKRGQNVTFRCDPISEHNRLYWYRQTLGQGPEFLTYFQNEAQLEKSRLLSDRFSAERPKGSFSTLEIQRTEQGDSAMYLCASSVGGYGYNEQFFGPGTRLTVL.

The gene calls are TRBV10-3 and TRBJ1-2, with 9 bases fitting TRBD1. The CDR3 loop spans 13 amino acids. Unmatched junction bases numbered 6, after V lost 6 bases and J lost 7 bases. CDR1 and CDR2 (germline): ENHRY, SYGVKD. CDR3 in amino acids: CAISASTGGGYTF. CDR3 DNA: TGTGCCATCAGCGCCTCGACAGGGGGTGGCTACACCTTC.

V and J are TRBV28 and TRBJ1-2; no definite D call. Germline loops: CDR1 MDHEN, CDR2 SYDVKM. V lost 3 bases and J 5 bases, leaving 10 bases between the germline ends. The CDR3 spans 13 residues. The chain's CDR3 is CASSFTETYGYTF. The CDR3 region has the DNA TGTGCCAGCAGTTTTACAGAGACATATGGCTACACCTTC.

The V gene is TRBV5-4, the J gene TRBJ2-7; TRBD2 matches 8 bases. The J segment lost 0 bases and the V segment lost 2 bases, leaving 4 bases of the junction unmatched. The CDR3 sequence is 15 residues long. Germline CDR1 SGHNT, CDR2 YYREEE (reference sequence). The CDR3 DNA is TGTGCCAGCAGCTTTCGCCGGGGGGGCTCCTACGAGCAGTACTTC. This encodes CASSFRRGGSYEQYF.

The genes are TRBV5-1 and TRBJ1-2, with 7 nucleotides matching TRBD1. J lost 5 bases, V lost 8 bases, and 15 bases had no gene match. The CDR3 length is 15 residues. Germline CDR1 and CDR2: SGHRS and YFSETQ. The CDR3 sequence is CASSPGGEHFYGYTF. Here the CDR3 DNA reads TGCGCCAGTTCACCAGGGGGTGAACACTTTTATGGCTACACCTTC.

V usage is TRBV28 and J usage is TRBJ2-1; weak D call: TRBD2 (7 bases). This CDR3 has 12 residues. The V end was cut by 8 bases, the J end by 4 bases, with 9 bases between. Germline values: CDR1 MDHEN, CDR2 SYDVKM. CDR3 nucleotides: TGTGCCAGCGGGGGGGCGTACAATGAGCAGTTCTTC. It encodes CASGGAYNEQFF.

The chain uses TRBV7-3 and TRBJ2-1, with D perhaps TRBD1 (5 bases). CDR1 is SGHTA, CDR2 FQGTGA, per germline. The CDR3 totals 16 residues. Trimming pared 5 bases from V and 0 bases from J, leaving 14 bases between. The CDR3 loop reads CASSSSGASSYNEQFF. Written as DNA, the CDR3 is TGTGCCAGCAGCAGCTCTGGGGCTAGCTCCTACAATGAGCAGTTCTTC.

The rearrangement joins TRBV9 to TRBJ1-4; TRBD1 is a possible D gene (6 bases). Trimming stripped 0 bases from V and 3 bases from J, with 12 bases between. This CDR3 has 16 residues. The V gene's germline CDR1 is SGDLS and CDR2 YYNGEE. The CDR3, as DNA: TGTGCCAGCAGCGTAGGACCCCGACAGGCTAATGAAAAACTGTTTTTT. Encoded protein: CASSVGPRQANEKLFF. The variable domain in full, with the rest retrieved from reference TRBV9 and TRBJ1-4, is DSGVTQTPKHLITATGQRVTLRCSPRSGDLSVYWYQQSLDQGLQFLIQYYNGEERAKGNILERFSAQQFPDLHSELNLSSLELGDSALYFCASSVGPRQANEKLFFGSGTQLSVL.

The chain joins TRBV25-1 to TRBJ2-7; D might be TRBD2 (5 bases). The V gene's germline CDR1 is MGHDK and CDR2 SYGVNS. The CDR3 spans 13 residues. The V end lost 4 bases, the J end lost 1 base, and 8 bases lay between the germline ends. The CDR3 here is CASSGEGSYEQYF. CDR3 DNA sequence: TGTGCCAGCAGTGGCGAGGGATCCTACGAGCAGTACTTC.

The gene calls are TRBV4-1 and TRBJ2-1; 13 bases match TRBD2. The CDR3 is made up of 17 amino acids. CDR1 and CDR2 from the germline V gene are MGHRA and YSYEKL. The V segment lost 1 base and the J segment 7 bases; nucleotides outside the gene matches: 7. CDR3 DNA sequence: TGCGCCAGCAGCCAAGGTGGACTAGCGGGAGTCAGGAATGAGCAGTTCTTC. Amino acid sequence: CASSQGGLAGVRNEQFF.

The chain carries TRBV6-5 and TRBJ1-3; no definite D call. The germline gives CDR1 MNHEY, CDR2 SVGAGI. Trimming left V 2 bases short and J 6 bases short, with 11 bases between. The length of the CDR3 is 14 residues. CDR3 protein: CASSYGGQENTIYF. The CDR3 DNA sequence: TGTGCCAGCAGTTACGGTGGGCAGGAAAACACCATATATTTT.

The chain combines TRBV5-1 with TRBJ2-2; no firm D call. V shed 0 bases and J shed 1 base, with 10 bases lying between them. Per the germline V gene, CDR1 is SGHRS and CDR2 is YFSETQ. CDR3 size: 16 residues. The DNA for the CDR3 is TGCGCCAGCAGCTTGGCCGTCCTAGAGAACACCGGGGAGCTGTTTTTT. Translated: CASSLAVLENTGELFF.